Following are 18 T cell receptor beta chains from one sample sequenced in a study of T cells in localized non-small cell lung cancer. The repertoire was sequenced with immunoSEQ multiplex PCR; TCRdb's copy has only in-frame clones and lacks some. Among 8,500 to 13,000 clones, around 83% were seen once, and the ten largest hold roughly 8.6%. Sequenced material: peripheral blood, taken before any cancer treatment. The receptor set was obtained from an older male donor with stage III lung adenocarcinoma.

The CDR3 protein is CATSWAPGTDTQYF. The CDR3 DNA is TGTGCCACCAGCTGGGCCCCCGGGACAGATACGCAGTATTTT. The rearrangement joins TRBV15 to TRBJ2-3; D gene unclear. The CDR3 is 14 amino acids. The V gene's germline CDR1 is LNHNV and CDR2 YYDKDF (reference sequence). V lost 5 bases and J lost 3, with 12 bases in between. The full variable domain, with the rest looked up from reference TRBV15 and TRBJ2-3, is DAMVIQNPRYQVTQFGKPVTLSCSQTLNHNVMYWYQQKSSQAPKLLFHYYDKDFNNEADTPDNFQSRRPNTSFCFLDIRSPGLGDTAMYLCATSWAPGTDTQYFGPGTRLTVL.

The DNA for the CDR3 is TGTGCCAGCTCAGGCGGGACCGGGCAGCCCCAGCATTTT. Protein product: CASSGGTGQPQHF. The chain recombines TRBV18 with TRBJ1-5, with TRBD1 as a possible D gene (5 bases). From germline, CDR1 is KGHSH and CDR2 LQKENI. This CDR3 region has 13 residues. Deletions cut 5 bases from V and 7 bases from J, with 12 bases between. Full variable domain (remainder filled in from reference TRBV18 and TRBJ1-5): NAGVMQNPRHLVRRRGQEARLRCSPMKGHSHVYWYRQLPEEGLKFMVYLQKENIIDESGMPKERFSAEFPKEGPSILRIQQVVRGDSAAYFCASSGGTGQPQHFGDGTRLSIL.

This clone showed up just a few times. V usage is TRBV2 and J usage is TRBJ2-5; D gene uncertain. V lost 7 bases to trimming and J lost 0 bases, with 6 bases between them. The CDR3 is 12 residues long. Germline V gene lookup returns CDR1 SNHLY and CDR2 FYNNEI. The CDR3 nucleotides are TGTGCCAGCAAATGGGACCAAGAGACCCAGTACTTC. Residues: CASKWDQETQYF.

The rearrangement joins TRBV5-1 to TRBJ1-2; D perhaps matches TRBD1 (6 bases). Germline assignment: CDR1 SGHRS and CDR2 YFSETQ. This CDR3 contains 17 residues. Trimming shortened V by 4 bases and J by 0 bases, and 19 bases separated the two germline ends. As DNA, the CDR3 is TGCGCCAGCAGCGGCGGGGGGCCCGCGGCGCCTAACTATGGCTACACCTTC. It specifies CASSGGGPAAPNYGYTF.

This clone was counted once. CDR3 protein: CASSRDRGNQETQYF. The CDR3 nucleotides read TGTGCCAGCAGCCGGGACAGGGGAAATCAAGAGACCCAGTACTTC. V and J are TRBV7-2 and TRBJ2-5; 10 bases match TRBD1. This CDR3 is 15 amino acids long. In germline, CDR1 is SGHTA, CDR2 FQGNSA. Trimming at V came to 5 bases and at J to 2 bases, leaving 5 bases not matched to a gene.

The gene calls are TRBV11-3 and TRBJ2-5; D remains ambiguous. This CDR3 has 13 residues. Germline CDR1 is SGHNT and CDR2 is YENEEA. Trimming took 0 bases from V and 3 from J, leaving 5 bases between them. CDR3 bases: TGTGCCAGCAGCTTAGAGGCAGAAGAGACCCAGTACTTC. Translation: CASSLEAEETQYF.

The chain links TRBV7-2 to TRBJ2-7; D remains ambiguous. Between the trimmed V and J ends, which lost 2 bases and 3 bases, there was a span of 8 bases. Per the germline V gene, CDR1 is SGHTA and CDR2 is FQGNSA. The CDR3 contains 13 residues. The CDR3 DNA reads as TGTGCCAGCAGCTTAAAACTAAACTACGAGCAGTACTTC. Protein sequence: CASSLKLNYEQYF.

V gene TRBV6-5 combines with J gene TRBJ1-5; a weak D match, TRBD1 (6 bases). CDR1 is MNHEY and CDR2 is SVGAGI in the germline V gene. The V end lost 5 bases, the J end lost 4 bases, and 12 bases lay between the germline ends. The CDR3 is 14 amino acids. This CDR3 is CASSQSQGNQPQHF. The CDR3 DNA reads TGTGCCAGCAGTCAATCACAGGGAAATCAGCCCCAGCATTTT.

The chain recombines TRBV27 with TRBJ2-1; TRBD1 matches at 10 bases. Germline CDR1 MNHEY, CDR2 SMNVEV (reference sequence). J gave up 12 bases and V 5 bases, and 13 bases lay outside the gene matches. The CDR3 runs 15 residues. This CDR3 is CASSNRDRGALWQFF. The CDR3 nucleotides are TGTGCCAGCAGTAACCGGGACAGGGGCGCTCTCTGGCAGTTCTTC.

This chain uses TRBV21-1 with TRBJ2-1; the table's D call of TRBD2 was not tested on the DNA. TRBV21-1 is noted as a pseudogene. The CDR3 totals 17 residues. CDR3: CASSNPKPCGPYNEQFF. The CDR3 DNA reads TGTGCCAGCAGCAACCCTAAACCATGCGGCCCCTACAATGAGCAGTTCTTC.

In this sample, this clone turned up a few times. The V gene is TRBV2, the J gene TRBJ2-1; TRBD1 is a possible D gene (8 bases). Germline CDR1 SNHLY, CDR2 FYNNEI. Trimming cost V 6 bases and J 1 base, with 13 bases left between them. The CDR3 is 15 amino acids. The CDR3 nucleotides read TGTGCCAGCAGCATACAGGGGGGGTCCTACAATGAGCAGTTCTTC. It yields the protein CASSIQGGSYNEQFF.

The rearrangement uses TRBV27 and TRBJ1-6; unclear D gene. Trimming left V 3 bases short and J 11 bases short, with 17 bases between. Germline loops: CDR1 MNHEY, CDR2 SMNVEV (reference sequence). The CDR3 spans 15 residues. CDR3 loop: CASSFHDTLGTPLHF. The CDR3 nucleotides read TGTGCCAGCAGTTTCCACGATACTCTTGGGACACCCCTCCACTTT.

The gene calls are TRBV19 and TRBJ2-6, with a weak D call TRBD1 (6 bases). V lost 7 bases to trimming and J lost 2 bases, with 15 bases between them. CDR1 is LNHDA, CDR2 SQIVND, per germline (reference sequence). The CDR3 spans 16 residues. Written as DNA, the CDR3 is TGTGCCAGTACGGGCAGGGGTTTTACTGGGGCCAACGTCCTGACTTTC. It encodes CASTGRGFTGANVLTF.

The V call is TRBV29-1, the J call TRBJ2-7; D perhaps matches TRBD1 (6 bases). This CDR3 spans 16 amino acids. V was clipped by 0 bases and J by 0 bases, with 15 bases between them. Germline V gene sequence: CDR1 SQVTM, CDR2 ANQGSEA. The CDR3 here is CSVEDRVRGTSYEQYF. CDR3 bases: TGCAGCGTTGAAGATCGGGTAAGGGGGACCTCCTACGAGCAGTACTTC.

The CDR3 sequence is CASSLRGGGANVLTF. CDR3 DNA sequence: TGCGCCAGCAGCCTCAGGGGCGGTGGGGCCAACGTCCTGACTTTC. The chain is built from TRBV5-1 and TRBJ2-6; TRBD1 might be the D (6 bases). Trimming took off 4 bases at V and 3 bases at J, with 11 bases between the two ends. The length of the CDR3 is 15 residues. CDR1 SGHRS and CDR2 YFSETQ come from the germline V gene.

The chain is built from TRBV27 and TRBJ1-4; TRBD1 agrees at 7 bases. In germline, CDR1 is MNHEY, CDR2 SMNVEV (reference sequence). The length of the CDR3 is 13 residues. After removal of 5 bases from V and 11 bases from J, the junction contained 8 bases not matched to a gene. CDR3 nucleotide sequence: TGTGCCAGCAGTCCGACGACAGGGCGGAAACTGTTTTTT. The encoded protein is CASSPTTGRKLFF. Based on the CDR3 plus reference TRBV27 and TRBJ1-4, the full variable domain is EAQVTQNPRYLITVTGKKLTVTCSQNMNHEYMSWYRQDPGLGLRQIYYSMNVEVTDKGDVPEGYKVSRKEKRNFPLILESPSPNQTSLYFCASSPTTGRKLFFGSGTQLSVL.

The chain combines TRBV6-1 with TRBJ1-5; 8 bases fit TRBD1. The CDR3 loop spans 13 amino acids. CDR1 and CDR2 (germline): MNHNS, SASEGT. CDR3 in amino acids: CPQGAIGNQPQHF. In nucleotides, the CDR3 is TGTCCCCAGGGGGCGATAGGCAATCAGCCCCAGCATTTT.

The chain uses TRBV6-5 and TRBJ2-1; D is possibly TRBD2 (7 bases). The CDR3 extends over 14 amino acids. The V and J ends lost 5 bases and 8 bases respectively, with 16 bases between them. Per the germline V gene, CDR1 is MNHEY and CDR2 is SVGAGI. This CDR3 reads CASSRGRAEHEQFF. DNA of the CDR3: TGTGCCAGCAGTAGGGGGAGGGCCGAACATGAGCAGTTCTTC.